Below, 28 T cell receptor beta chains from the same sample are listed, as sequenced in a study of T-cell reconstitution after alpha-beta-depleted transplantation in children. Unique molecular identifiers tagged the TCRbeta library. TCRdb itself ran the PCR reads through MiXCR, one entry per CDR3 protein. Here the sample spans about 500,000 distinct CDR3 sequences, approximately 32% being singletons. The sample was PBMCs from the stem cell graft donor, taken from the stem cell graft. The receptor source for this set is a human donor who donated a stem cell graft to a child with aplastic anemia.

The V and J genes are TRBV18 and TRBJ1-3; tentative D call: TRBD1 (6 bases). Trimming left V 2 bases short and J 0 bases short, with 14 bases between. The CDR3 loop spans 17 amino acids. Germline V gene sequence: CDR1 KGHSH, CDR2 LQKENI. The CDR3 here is CASSPRTATSSGNTIYF. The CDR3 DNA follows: TGTGCCAGCTCACCAAGGACAGCTACGAGCTCTGGAAACACCATATATTTT.

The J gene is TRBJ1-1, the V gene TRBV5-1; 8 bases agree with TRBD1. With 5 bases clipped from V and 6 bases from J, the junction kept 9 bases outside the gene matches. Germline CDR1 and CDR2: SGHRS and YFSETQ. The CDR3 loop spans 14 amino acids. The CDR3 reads CASSSSGGGPEAFF. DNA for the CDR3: TGCGCCAGCAGTTCATCAGGGGGCGGCCCTGAAGCTTTCTTT.

The CDR3 protein is CAWRLAGETEQYV. The CDR3 bases are TGTGCCTGGAGACTAGCGGGAGAGACCGAGCAGTACGTC. The chain joins TRBV30 to TRBJ2-7; 11 bases align to TRBD2. Trimming at V came to 3 bases and at J to 6 bases, leaving 4 bases not matched to a gene. CDR3 length: 13 amino acids. Germline-derived CDR1 and CDR2 are GTSNPN and SVGIG (reference sequence).

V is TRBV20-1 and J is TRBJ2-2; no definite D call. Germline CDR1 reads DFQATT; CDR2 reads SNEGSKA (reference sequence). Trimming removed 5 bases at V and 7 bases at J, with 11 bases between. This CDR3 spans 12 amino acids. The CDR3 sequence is CSARSPGGELFF. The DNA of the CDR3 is TGCAGTGCTCGCTCACCGGGCGGGGAGCTGTTTTTT.

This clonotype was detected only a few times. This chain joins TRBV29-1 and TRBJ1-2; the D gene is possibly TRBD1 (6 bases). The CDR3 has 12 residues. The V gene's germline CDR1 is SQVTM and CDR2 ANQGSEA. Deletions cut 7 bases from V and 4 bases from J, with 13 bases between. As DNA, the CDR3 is TGCAGCGACCTCAGGGGCCTCTATGGCTACACCTTC. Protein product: CSDLRGLYGYTF.

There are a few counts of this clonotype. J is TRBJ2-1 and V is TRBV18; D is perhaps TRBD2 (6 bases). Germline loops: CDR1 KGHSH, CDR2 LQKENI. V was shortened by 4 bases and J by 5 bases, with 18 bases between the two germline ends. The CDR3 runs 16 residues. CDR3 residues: CASSLSTAGLNNEQFF. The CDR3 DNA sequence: TGTGCCAGCTCACTCTCGACCGCGGGGCTAAACAATGAGCAGTTCTTC.

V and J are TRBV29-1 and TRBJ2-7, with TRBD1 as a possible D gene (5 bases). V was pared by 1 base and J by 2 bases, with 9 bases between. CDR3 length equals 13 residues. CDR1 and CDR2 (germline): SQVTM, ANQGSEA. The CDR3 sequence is CSVEVSGTYEQYV. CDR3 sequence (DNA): TGCAGCGTTGAAGTTTCAGGGACCTACGAGCAGTACGTC.

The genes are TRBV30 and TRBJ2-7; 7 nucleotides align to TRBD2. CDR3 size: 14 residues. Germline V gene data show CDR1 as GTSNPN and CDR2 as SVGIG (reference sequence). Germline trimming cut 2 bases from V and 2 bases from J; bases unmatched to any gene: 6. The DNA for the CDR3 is TGTGCCTGGAGTCGGGGGGATCCGCCCTACGAGCAGTACTTC. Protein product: CAWSRGDPPYEQYF.

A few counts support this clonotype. The CDR3 region is CASSLDLMNTEAFF. The CDR3 DNA reads as TGTGCCAGCAGCTTAGACCTAATGAACACTGAAGCTTTCTTT. The V gene is TRBV7-9, the J gene TRBJ1-1; D not certain. V shed 1 base and J shed 0 bases, with 6 bases lying between them. In germline, CDR1 is SEHNR, CDR2 FQNEAQ (reference sequence). The CDR3 has 14 residues.

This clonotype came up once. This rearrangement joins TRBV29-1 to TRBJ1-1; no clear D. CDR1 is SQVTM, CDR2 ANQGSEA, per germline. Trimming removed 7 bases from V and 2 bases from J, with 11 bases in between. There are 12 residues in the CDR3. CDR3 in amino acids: CSGGVYNTEAFF. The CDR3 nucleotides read TGCAGCGGGGGAGTGTATAACACTGAAGCTTTCTTT.

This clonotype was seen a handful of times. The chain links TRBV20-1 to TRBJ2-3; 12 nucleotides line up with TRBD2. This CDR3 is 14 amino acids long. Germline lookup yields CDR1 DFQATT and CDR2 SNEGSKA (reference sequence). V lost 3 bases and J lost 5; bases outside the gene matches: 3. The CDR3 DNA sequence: TGCAGTGCTAGGACTAGCGGGAGCGGAGATACGCAGTATTTT. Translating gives CSARTSGSGDTQYF.

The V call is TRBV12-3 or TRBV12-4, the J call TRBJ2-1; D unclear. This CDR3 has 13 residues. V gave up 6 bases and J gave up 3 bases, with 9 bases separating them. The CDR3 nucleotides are TGTGCCAGCAGCCCTAGTGACTACAATGAGCAGTTCTTC. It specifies CASSPSDYNEQFF.

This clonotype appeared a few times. The CDR3 sequence is CSASTSLQNIQYF. DNA of the CDR3: TGCAGTGCGTCTACTAGCCTCCAAAACATTCAGTACTTC. The rearrangement uses TRBV20-1 and TRBJ2-4, with a weak D call TRBD2 (6 bases). Germline assignment: CDR1 DFQATT and CDR2 SNEGSKA (reference sequence). The CDR3 is 13 residues long. Trimming stripped 6 bases from V and 5 bases from J, with 14 bases between.

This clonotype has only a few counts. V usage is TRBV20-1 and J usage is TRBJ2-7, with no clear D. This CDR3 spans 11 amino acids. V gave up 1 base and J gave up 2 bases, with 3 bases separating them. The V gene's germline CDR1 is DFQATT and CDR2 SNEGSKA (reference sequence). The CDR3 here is CSARVTYEQYF. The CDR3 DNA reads TGCAGTGCTAGAGTTACCTACGAGCAGTACTTC.

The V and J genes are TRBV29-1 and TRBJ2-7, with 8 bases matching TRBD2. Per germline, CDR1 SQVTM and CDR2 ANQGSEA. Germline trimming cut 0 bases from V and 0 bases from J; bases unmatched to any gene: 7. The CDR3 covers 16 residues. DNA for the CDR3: TGCAGCGTTGAAGACCGGGACGGGAGGGACTCCTACGAGCAGTACGTC. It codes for CSVEDRDGRDSYEQYV.

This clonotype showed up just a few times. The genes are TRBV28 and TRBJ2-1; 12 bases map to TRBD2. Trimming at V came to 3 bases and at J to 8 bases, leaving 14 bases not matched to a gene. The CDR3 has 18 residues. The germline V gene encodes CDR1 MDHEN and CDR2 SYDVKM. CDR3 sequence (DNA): TGTGCCAGCAGTTTCCTAGCGGGAGGGCCCCGGCTCATCTATGAGCAGTTCTTC. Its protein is CASSFLAGGPRLIYEQFF.

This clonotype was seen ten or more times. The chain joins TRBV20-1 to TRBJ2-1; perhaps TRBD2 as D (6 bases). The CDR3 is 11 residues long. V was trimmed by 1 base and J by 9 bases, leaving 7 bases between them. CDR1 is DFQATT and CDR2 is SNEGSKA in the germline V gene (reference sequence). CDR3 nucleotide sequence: TGCAGTGCTAGAGCGGGAGCTGAGCAGTTCTTC. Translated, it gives CSARAGAEQFF.

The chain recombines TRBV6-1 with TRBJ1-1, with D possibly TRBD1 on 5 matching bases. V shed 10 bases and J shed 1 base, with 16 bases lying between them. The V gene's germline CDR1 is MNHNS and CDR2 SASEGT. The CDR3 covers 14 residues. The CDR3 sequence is CATQTERRNTEAFF. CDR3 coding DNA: TGTGCCACCCAGACAGAGAGACGGAACACTGAAGCTTTCTTT.

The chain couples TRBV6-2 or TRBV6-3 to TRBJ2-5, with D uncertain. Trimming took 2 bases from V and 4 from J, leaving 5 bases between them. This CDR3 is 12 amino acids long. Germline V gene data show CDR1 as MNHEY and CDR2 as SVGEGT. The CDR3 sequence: CASSYARETQYF. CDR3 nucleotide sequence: TGTGCCAGCAGTTACGCGAGAGAGACCCAGTACTTC.

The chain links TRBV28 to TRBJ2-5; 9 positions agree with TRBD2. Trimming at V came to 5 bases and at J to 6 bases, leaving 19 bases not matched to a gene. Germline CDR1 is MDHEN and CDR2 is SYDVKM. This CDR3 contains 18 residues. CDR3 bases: TGTGCCAGCAGTCCTTTACCCGGCGGGAGGGCCGTTTCAAAGACCCAGTACTTC. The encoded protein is CASSPLPGGRAVSKTQYF. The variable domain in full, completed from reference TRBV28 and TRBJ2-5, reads DVKVTQSSRYLVKRTGEKVFLECVQDMDHENMFWYRQDPGLGLRLIYFSYDVKMKEKGDIPEGYSVSREKKERFSLILESASTNQTSMYLCASSPLPGGRAVSKTQYFGPGTRLLVL.

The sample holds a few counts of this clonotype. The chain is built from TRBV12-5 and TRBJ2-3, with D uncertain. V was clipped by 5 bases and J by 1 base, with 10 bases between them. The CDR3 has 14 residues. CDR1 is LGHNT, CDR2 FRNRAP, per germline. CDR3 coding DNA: TGTGCTAGTGGTCCCTCCACAGGCACAGATACGCAGTATTTT. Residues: CASGPSTGTDTQYF.

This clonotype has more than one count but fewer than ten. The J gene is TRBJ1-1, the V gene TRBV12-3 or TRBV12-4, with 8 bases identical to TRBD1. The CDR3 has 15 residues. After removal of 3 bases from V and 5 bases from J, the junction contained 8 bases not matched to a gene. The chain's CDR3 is CASSLGRDRQTEAFF. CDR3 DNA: TGTGCCAGCAGTTTGGGGAGGGACAGGCAAACTGAAGCTTTCTTT.

The CDR3 sequence is CSVPKPNEQFF. In nucleotides, the CDR3 is TGCAGTGTGCCTAAACCCAATGAGCAGTTCTTC. The chain carries TRBV20-1 and TRBJ2-1; D gene unclear. The CDR3 is 11 residues long. V was clipped by 7 bases and J by 6 bases, with 10 bases between them. From germline, CDR1 is DFQATT and CDR2 SNEGSKA (reference sequence).

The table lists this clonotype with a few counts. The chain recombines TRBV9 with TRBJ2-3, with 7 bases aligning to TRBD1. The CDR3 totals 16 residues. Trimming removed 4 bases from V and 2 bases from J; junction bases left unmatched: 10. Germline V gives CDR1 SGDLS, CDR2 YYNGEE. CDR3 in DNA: TGTGCCAGCAGCTACTCGATGGACAGGTCCACAGATACGCAGTATTTT. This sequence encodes CASSYSMDRSTDTQYF.

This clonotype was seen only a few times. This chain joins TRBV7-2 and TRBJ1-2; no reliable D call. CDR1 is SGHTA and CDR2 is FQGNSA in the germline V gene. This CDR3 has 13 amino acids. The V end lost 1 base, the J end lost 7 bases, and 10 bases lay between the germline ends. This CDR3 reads CASSLVLEGGYTF. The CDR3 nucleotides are TGTGCCAGCAGCTTAGTATTAGAGGGTGGCTACACCTTC.

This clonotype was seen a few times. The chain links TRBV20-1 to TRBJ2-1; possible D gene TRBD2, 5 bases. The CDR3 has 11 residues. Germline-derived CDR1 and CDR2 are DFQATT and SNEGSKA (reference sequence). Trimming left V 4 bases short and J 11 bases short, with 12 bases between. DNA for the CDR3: TGCAGTGCTAAAGAGGGATGGCAGCAGTTCTTC. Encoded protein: CSAKEGWQQFF.

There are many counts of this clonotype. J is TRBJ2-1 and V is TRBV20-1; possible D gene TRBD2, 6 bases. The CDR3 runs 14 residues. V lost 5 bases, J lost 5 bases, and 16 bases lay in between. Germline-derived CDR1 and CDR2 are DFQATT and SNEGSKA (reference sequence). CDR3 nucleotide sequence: TGCAGTGCTCAAAGCGGACTATCTGACAATGAGCAGTTCTTC. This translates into CSAQSGLSDNEQFF.

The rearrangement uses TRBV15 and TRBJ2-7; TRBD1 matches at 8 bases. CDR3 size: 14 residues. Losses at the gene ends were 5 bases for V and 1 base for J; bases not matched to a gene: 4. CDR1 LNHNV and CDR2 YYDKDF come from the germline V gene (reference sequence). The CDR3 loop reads CATSPDRASYEQYF. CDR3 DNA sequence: TGTGCCACCAGCCCGGACAGGGCTTCCTACGAGCAGTACTTC.